This T cell receptor (beta chain) was found in a study of T cell repertoires in cytomegalovirus infection. One entry per CDR3 protein results from TCRdb running MiXCR on the reads. The table lists about 490,000 distinct CDR3 sequences, about 15% of them singletons. J gave up 2 bases and V 4 bases, and 15 bases lay outside the gene matches. From germline, CDR1 is MNHNY and CDR2 SVGAGI (reference sequence). The CDR3 runs to 20 residues. This clonotype was found a few times. The material sequenced was CD8+ T cells from PBMCs. The source is a human donor in good health (CMV status not recorded). Some clones in this sample may be carry-over from other donors' samples. J is TRBJ2-7 and V is TRBV6-6, with 15 bases matching TRBD2. DNA for the CDR3: TGTGCCAGCAGTTCTACCGCTAGGACTAGCGGGAGGGCCGTCCCCTACGAGCAGTACTTC. Protein: CASSSTARTSGRAVPYEQYF.